This paragraph covers one TCR beta chain sequence. These data belong to a study of cytomegalovirus exposure and HLA in healthy donors. The length of the CDR3 is 12 residues. Germline V CDR1 and CDR2: SGDLS, YYNGEE. Unmatched junction bases numbered 3, after V lost 0 bases and J lost 12 bases. This PCR relied on a set of 60 Vbeta primers and 13 Jbeta primers. Only in-frame clones appear in the TCRdb table, and some are missing; sequencing was by immunoSEQ multiplex PCR. The sample contains about 140,000 clones, 70% of which appear only once. This chain connects TRBV9 to TRBJ1-2; 9 bases are a match to TRBD1. The sequenced sample consisted of PBMCs. This clonotype was sampled from a woman between 25 and 40 years old in good health and CMV-seronegative. The CDR3 spells CASSVEGQGNTF. CDR3 bases: TGTGCCAGCAGCGTAGAGGGACAGGGAAACACCTTC.